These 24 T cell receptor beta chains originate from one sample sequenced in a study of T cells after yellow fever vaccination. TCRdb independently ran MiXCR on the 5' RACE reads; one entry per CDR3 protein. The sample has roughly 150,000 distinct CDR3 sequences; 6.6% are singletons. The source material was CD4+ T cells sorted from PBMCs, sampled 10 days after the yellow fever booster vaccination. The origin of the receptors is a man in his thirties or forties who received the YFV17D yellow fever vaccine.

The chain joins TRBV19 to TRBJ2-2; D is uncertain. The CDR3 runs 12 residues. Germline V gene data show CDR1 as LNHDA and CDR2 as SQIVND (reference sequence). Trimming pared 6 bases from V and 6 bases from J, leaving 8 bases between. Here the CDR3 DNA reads TGTGCCAGTAGCACCGTCCCCGGGGAGCTGTTTTTT. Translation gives CASSTVPGELFF.

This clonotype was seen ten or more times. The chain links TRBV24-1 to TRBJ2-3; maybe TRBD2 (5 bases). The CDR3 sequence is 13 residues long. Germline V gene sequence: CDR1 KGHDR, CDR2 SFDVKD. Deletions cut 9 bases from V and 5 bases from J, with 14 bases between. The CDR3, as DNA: TGTGCCACCGCCGGGGTTAACCTAGATACGCAGTATTTT. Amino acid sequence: CATAGVNLDTQYF.

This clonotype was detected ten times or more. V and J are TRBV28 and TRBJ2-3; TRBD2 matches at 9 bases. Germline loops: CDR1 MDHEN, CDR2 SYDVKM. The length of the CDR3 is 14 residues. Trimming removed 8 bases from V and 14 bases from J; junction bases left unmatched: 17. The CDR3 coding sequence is TGTGCCAGCCGGCCCGGGACTAGCCCAGCCGCACGGTATTTT. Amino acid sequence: CASRPGTSPAARYF.

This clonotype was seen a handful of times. CDR3 sequence (DNA): TGCAGTGCTAGTCAACAGGGGGTTGAGGTCGAGCAGTACTTC. Residues: CSASQQGVEVEQYF. V and J are TRBV20-1 and TRBJ2-7; 8 bases align to TRBD1. Germline CDR1 DFQATT, CDR2 SNEGSKA (reference sequence). CDR3 size: 14 residues. V was clipped by 3 bases and J by 6 bases; unmatched bases: 10.

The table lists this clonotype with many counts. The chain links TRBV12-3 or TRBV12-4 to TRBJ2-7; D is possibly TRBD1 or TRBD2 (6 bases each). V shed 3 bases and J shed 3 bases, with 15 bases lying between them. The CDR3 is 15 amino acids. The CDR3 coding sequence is TGTGCCAGCAGTTTGGCAGGGGCCGGGGGCTACGAGCAGTACTTC. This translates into CASSLAGAGGYEQYF.

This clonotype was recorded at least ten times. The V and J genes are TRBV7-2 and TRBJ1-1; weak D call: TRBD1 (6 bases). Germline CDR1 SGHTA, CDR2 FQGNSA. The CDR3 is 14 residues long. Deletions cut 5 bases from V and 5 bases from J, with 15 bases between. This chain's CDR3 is CASSVQGRRTEAFF. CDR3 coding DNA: TGTGCCAGCAGCGTACAGGGCAGGAGGACTGAAGCTTTCTTT.

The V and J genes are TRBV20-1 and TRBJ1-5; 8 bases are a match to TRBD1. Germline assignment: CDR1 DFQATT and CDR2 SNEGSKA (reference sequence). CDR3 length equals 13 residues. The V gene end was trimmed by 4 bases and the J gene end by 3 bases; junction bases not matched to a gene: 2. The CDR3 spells CSATTGVNQPQHF. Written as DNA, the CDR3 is TGCAGTGCTACGACAGGGGTCAATCAGCCCCAGCATTTT.

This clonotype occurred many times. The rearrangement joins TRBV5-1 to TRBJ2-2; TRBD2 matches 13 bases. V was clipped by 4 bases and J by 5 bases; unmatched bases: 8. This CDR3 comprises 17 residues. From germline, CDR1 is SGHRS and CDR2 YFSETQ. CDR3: CASSKNGLAGETGELFF. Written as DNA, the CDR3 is TGCGCCAGCAGCAAGAACGGACTAGCGGGAGAAACCGGGGAGCTGTTTTTT.

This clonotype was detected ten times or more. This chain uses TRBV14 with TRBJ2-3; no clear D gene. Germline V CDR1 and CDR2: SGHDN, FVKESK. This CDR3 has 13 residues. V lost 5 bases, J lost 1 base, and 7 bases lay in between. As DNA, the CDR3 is TGTGCCAGCAGCTCCCTGGGCACAGATACGCAGTATTTT. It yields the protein CASSSLGTDTQYF.

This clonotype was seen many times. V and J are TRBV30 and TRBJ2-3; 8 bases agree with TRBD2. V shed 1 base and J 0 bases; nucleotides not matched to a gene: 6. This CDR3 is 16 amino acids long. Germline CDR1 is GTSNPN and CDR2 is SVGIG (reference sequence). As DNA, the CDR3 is TGTGCCTGGAGTGGCTCAGCGGGAGTCAGCACAGATACGCAGTATTTT. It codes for CAWSGSAGVSTDTQYF.

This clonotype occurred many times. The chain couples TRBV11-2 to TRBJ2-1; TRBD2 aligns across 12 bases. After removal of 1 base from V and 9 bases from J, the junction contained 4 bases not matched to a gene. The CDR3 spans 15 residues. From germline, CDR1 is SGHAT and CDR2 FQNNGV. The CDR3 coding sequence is TGTGCCAGCAGCTTAGGACTAGCGGGAGCGGGTGAGCAGTTCTTC. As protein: CASSLGLAGAGEQFF. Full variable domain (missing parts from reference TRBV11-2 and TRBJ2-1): EAGVAQSPRYKIIEKRQSVAFWCNPISGHATLYWYQQILGQGPKLLIQFQNNGVVDDSQLPKDRFSAERLKGVDSTLKIQPAKLEDSAVYLCASSLGLAGAGEQFFGPGTRLTVL.

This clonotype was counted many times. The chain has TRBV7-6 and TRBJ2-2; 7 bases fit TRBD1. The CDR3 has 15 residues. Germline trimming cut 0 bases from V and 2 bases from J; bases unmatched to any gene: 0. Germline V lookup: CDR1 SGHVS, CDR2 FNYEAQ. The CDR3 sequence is CASSLAGGNTGELFF. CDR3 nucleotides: TGTGCCAGCAGCTTAGCAGGGGGCAACACCGGGGAGCTGTTTTTT.

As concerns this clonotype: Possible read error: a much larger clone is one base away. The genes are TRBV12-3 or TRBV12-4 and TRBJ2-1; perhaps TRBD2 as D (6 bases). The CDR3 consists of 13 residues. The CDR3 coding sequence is TGTGCCAGCAGTCGCGGGACTCACAATGAGCATTTCTTC. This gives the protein CASSRGTHNEHFF.

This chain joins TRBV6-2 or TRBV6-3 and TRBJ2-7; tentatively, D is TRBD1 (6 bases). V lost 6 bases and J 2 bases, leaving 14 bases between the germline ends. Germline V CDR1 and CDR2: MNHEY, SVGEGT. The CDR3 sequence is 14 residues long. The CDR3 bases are TGTGCCAGCAGCGACAGGAGCCCTCCCTACGAGCAGTACTTC. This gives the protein CASSDRSPPYEQYF.

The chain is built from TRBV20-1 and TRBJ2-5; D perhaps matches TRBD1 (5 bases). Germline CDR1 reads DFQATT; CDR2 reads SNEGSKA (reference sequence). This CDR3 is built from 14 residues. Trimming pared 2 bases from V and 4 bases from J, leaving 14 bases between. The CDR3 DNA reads TGCAGTGCTAGACCTTCAGGGTCCGGAGAGACCCAGTACTTC. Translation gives CSARPSGSGETQYF.

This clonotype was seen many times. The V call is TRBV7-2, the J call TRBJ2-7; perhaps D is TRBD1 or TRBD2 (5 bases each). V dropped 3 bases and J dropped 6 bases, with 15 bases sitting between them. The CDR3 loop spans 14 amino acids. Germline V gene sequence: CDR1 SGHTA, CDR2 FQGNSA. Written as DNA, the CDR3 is TGTGCCAGCAGCTTGACAGCGGCCGCTACCGAGCAGTACTTC. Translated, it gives CASSLTAAATEQYF.

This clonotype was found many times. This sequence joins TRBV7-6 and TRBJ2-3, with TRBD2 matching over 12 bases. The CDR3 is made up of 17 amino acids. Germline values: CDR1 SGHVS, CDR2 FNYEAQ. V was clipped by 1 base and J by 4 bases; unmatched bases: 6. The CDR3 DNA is TGTGCCAGCAGCTTAGTGACTAGCGGGAGTTCGGCAGATACGCAGTATTTT. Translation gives CASSLVTSGSSADTQYF.

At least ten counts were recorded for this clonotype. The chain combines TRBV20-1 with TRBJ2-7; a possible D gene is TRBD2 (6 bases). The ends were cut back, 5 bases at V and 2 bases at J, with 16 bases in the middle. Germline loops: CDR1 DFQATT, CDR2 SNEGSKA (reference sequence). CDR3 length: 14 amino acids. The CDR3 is CSAPPASVPYEQYF. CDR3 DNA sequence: TGCAGTGCTCCTCCGGCTAGCGTACCCTACGAGCAGTACTTC.

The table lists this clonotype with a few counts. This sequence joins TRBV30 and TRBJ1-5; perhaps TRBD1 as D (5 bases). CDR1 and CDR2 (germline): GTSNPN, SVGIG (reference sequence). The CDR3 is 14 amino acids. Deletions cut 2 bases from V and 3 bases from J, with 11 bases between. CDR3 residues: CAWSRTSVNQPQHF. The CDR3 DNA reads TGTGCCTGGAGTAGGACATCGGTCAATCAGCCCCAGCATTTT.

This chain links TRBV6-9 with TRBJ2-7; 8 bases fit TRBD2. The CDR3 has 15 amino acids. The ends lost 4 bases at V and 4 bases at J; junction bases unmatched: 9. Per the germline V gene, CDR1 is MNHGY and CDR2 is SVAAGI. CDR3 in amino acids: CASSLKREPAYEQYF. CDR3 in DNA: TGTGCCAGCAGTTTAAAGCGGGAGCCTGCTTACGAGCAGTACTTC.

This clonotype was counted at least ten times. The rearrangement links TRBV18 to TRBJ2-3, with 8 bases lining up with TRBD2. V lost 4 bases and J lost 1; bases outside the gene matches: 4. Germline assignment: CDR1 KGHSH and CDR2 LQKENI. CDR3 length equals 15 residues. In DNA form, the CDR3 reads TGTGCCAGCTCACAGGGACTAGAGGGCACAGATACGCAGTATTTT. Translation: CASSQGLEGTDTQYF.

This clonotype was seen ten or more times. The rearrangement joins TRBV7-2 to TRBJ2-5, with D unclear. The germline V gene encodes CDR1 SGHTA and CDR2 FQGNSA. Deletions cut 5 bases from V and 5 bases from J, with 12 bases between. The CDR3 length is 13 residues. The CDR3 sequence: CASSPRGSETQYF. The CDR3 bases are TGTGCCAGCAGCCCTCGAGGTTCGGAGACCCAGTACTTC.

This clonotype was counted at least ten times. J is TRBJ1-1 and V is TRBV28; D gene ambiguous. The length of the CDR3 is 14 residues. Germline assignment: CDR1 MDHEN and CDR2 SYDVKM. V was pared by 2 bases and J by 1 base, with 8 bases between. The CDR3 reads CASSLGPQNTEAFF. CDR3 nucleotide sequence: TGTGCCAGCAGTTTAGGGCCCCAGAACACTGAAGCTTTCTTT. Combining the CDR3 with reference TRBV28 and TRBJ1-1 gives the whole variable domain DVKVTQSSRYLVKRTGEKVFLECVQDMDHENMFWYRQDPGLGLRLIYFSYDVKMKEKGDIPEGYSVSREKKERFSLILESASTNQTSMYLCASSLGPQNTEAFFGQGTRLTVV.

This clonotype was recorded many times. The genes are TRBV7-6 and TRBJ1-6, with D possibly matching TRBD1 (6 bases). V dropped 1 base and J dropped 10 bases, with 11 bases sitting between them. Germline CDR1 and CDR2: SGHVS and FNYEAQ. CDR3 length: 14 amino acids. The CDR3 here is CASSLGGAGSPLHF. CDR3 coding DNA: TGTGCCAGCAGCTTAGGGGGGGCAGGGTCACCCCTCCACTTT.